Below are 25 T cell receptor beta chains sequenced from a single sample in a study of identical twins. TCRdb recomputed calls from the 5' RACE reads with MiXCR, one row per CDR3 protein. This table holds over 500,000 distinct CDR3 sequences, roughly a fifth found once. These same records also appear under a second study, on T cells expressing NK-cell markers.

The sequenced sample was CD4+ T cells sorted from blood. These receptors were taken from a woman under 30 in good health.

This clonotype has at least ten counts. The J gene is TRBJ1-5, the V gene TRBV29-1; D might be TRBD1 (5 bases). In germline, CDR1 is SQVTM, CDR2 ANQGSEA. The CDR3 is made up of 14 amino acids. Between the trimmed V and J ends, which lost 4 bases and 2 bases, there was a span of 12 bases. The CDR3 coding sequence is TGCAGCGTTGTCCCGGGCAGGGGCAATCAGCCCCAGCATTTT. Translated: CSVVPGRGNQPQHF.

The V gene is TRBV10-3, the J gene TRBJ2-5; tentatively, D is TRBD1 (6 bases). CDR1 and CDR2 from the germline V gene are ENHRY and SYGVKD. V was pared by 4 bases and J by 5 bases, with 20 bases between. The CDR3 loop spans 16 amino acids. In DNA, the CDR3 is TGTGCCATCAGTGTATCCGGGACCTCGAGGGGGGAGACCCAGTACTTC. This codes for CAISVSGTSRGETQYF.

The rearrangement joins TRBV6-5 to TRBJ2-6; 7 nucleotides agree with TRBD2. The germline gives CDR1 MNHEY, CDR2 SVGAGI. V dropped 0 bases and J dropped 0; count of bases not matched to a gene: 5. This CDR3 is 18 amino acids long. The CDR3 sequence: CASSYSLATLSGANVLTF. CDR3 sequence (DNA): TGTGCCAGCAGTTACTCACTAGCGACCCTCTCTGGGGCCAACGTCCTGACTTTC.

The V call is TRBV19, the J call TRBJ2-5; D is uncertain. Trimming pared 5 bases from V and 5 bases from J, leaving 15 bases between. Germline values: CDR1 LNHDA, CDR2 SQIVND (reference sequence). The CDR3 runs 14 residues. The DNA for the CDR3 is TGTGCCAGTAGTCCTCGAAGTGGGTGGGAGACCCAGTACTTC. Protein product: CASSPRSGWETQYF.

This clonotype was detected a few times. The chain has TRBV27 and TRBJ2-2; possibly TRBD1 for D (5 bases). V was trimmed by 3 bases and J by 3 bases, leaving 11 bases between them. The CDR3 totals 15 residues. Germline V gene lookup returns CDR1 MNHEY and CDR2 SMNVEV (reference sequence). The CDR3 region is CASSLGPPYTGELFF. CDR3 in DNA: TGTGCCAGCAGTTTGGGGCCGCCCTACACCGGGGAGCTGTTTTTT.

In this sample, this clonotype turned up a few times. V and J are TRBV7-3 and TRBJ2-3; 9 bases match TRBD2. The V gene end was trimmed by 2 bases and the J gene end by 6 bases; junction bases not matched to a gene: 6. Germline V gives CDR1 SGHTA, CDR2 FQGTGA. CDR3 length equals 15 residues. As DNA, the CDR3 is TGTGCCAGCAGCTTATCTGCGGGAGGGGTGGATACGCAGTATTTT. Translated, it gives CASSLSAGGVDTQYF.

The table lists this clonotype with a few counts. This rearrangement joins TRBV4-2 to TRBJ2-7; D perhaps matches TRBD1 (6 bases). Germline V gene lookup returns CDR1 LGHNA and CDR2 YNFKEQ. V shed 4 bases and J shed 1 base, with 11 bases lying between them. This CDR3 contains 14 residues. CDR3 in amino acids: CASSPWGHSYEQYF. CDR3 in DNA: TGTGCCAGCAGCCCCTGGGGGCATTCCTACGAGCAGTACTTC.

The chain uses TRBV7-1 and TRBJ2-1, with 10 bases fitting TRBD2. TRBV7-1 is an open reading frame, and its role is uncertain. The V and J ends lost 3 bases and 0 bases, in that order; junction bases with no gene match: 11. There are 19 residues in the CDR3. In nucleotides, the CDR3 is TGTGCCAGCAGCTCCCCCCCCCTAGCGGGGGTCAGCTCCTACAATGAGCAGTTCTTC. Protein product: CASSSPPLAGVSSYNEQFF.

The chain carries TRBV6-1 and TRBJ2-5; TRBD2 might be the D (6 bases). The V gene lost 6 bases and the J gene lost 7 bases, with 21 bases spanning the gap. The germline gives CDR1 MNHNS, CDR2 SASEGT. This CDR3 contains 15 residues. CDR3 sequence reads: CASRPGTRMRGTQYF. CDR3 nucleotide sequence: TGTGCCAGCAGGCCCGGGACTCGGATGCGCGGGACCCAGTACTTC.

The V gene is TRBV20-1, the J gene TRBJ1-6, with D uncertain. Deletions cut 3 bases from V and 5 bases from J, with 11 bases between. The CDR3 has 14 amino acids. Germline CDR1 is DFQATT and CDR2 is SNEGSKA (reference sequence). The CDR3 sequence: CSASVYADNSPLHF. The CDR3 DNA sequence: TGCAGTGCTAGTGTTTATGCGGATAATTCACCCCTCCACTTT.

This clonotype was seen many times. V usage is TRBV29-1 and J usage is TRBJ2-7, with D perhaps given as TRBD1 or TRBD2 (5 bases each). V lost 3 bases to trimming and J lost 3 bases, with 21 bases between them. CDR1 and CDR2 from the germline V gene are SQVTM and ANQGSEA. The CDR3 length is 16 residues. CDR3 DNA sequence: TGCAGCGTTGACGACGGGACGATAGGAGGACGCTACGAGCAGTACTTC. Translating it yields CSVDDGTIGGRYEQYF.

V is TRBV20-1 and J is TRBJ2-3; D possibly matches TRBD1 or TRBD2 (6 bases each). This CDR3 is built from 13 residues. The V end lost 3 bases, the J end lost 5 bases, and 12 bases lay between the germline ends. Looked up from germline, CDR1 is DFQATT and CDR2 is SNEGSKA (reference sequence). CDR3 amino acids: CSARWGALDTQYF. In DNA form, the CDR3 reads TGCAGTGCTAGGTGGGGGGCCTTAGATACGCAGTATTTT.

The CDR3 DNA is TGTGCCAGCAGTAGTTCAGGGACCTATGGCTACACCTTC. This sequence encodes CASSSSGTYGYTF. V is TRBV27 and J is TRBJ1-2; TRBD1 might be the D (5 bases). Germline CDR1 reads MNHEY; CDR2 reads SMNVEV (reference sequence). Trimming left V 5 bases short and J 4 bases short, with 11 bases between. This CDR3 region has 13 residues.

This clonotype has at least ten counts. This rearrangement joins TRBV12-3 or TRBV12-4 to TRBJ2-1, with D hard to call. The CDR3 consists of 13 residues. V was pared by 3 bases and J by 10 bases, with 13 bases between. The CDR3 bases are TGTGCCAGCAGTTTTGTGCCGGCTCCCGAGCAGTTCTTC. Residues: CASSFVPAPEQFF.

This clonotype was recorded a few times. The chain joins TRBV6-1 to TRBJ1-4, with 8 nucleotides matching TRBD1. The V gene's germline CDR1 is MNHNS and CDR2 SASEGT. V shed 8 bases and J 6 bases; nucleotides not matched to a gene: 5. This CDR3 is built from 13 residues. CDR3 in DNA: TGTGCCAGCTCCAGGACAGGGCATGAAAAACTGTTTTTT. Protein sequence: CASSRTGHEKLFF.

The chain uses TRBV4-3 and TRBJ2-5; TRBD1 aligns across 8 bases. The CDR3 runs to 15 residues. Germline V gene lookup returns CDR1 LGHNA and CDR2 YSLEER. The V and J ends lost 1 base and 0 bases, in that order; junction bases with no gene match: 1. The CDR3 region is CASSQGQGYQETQYF. DNA of the CDR3: TGCGCCAGCAGCCAAGGACAGGGGTACCAAGAGACCCAGTACTTC.

The chain recombines TRBV5-1 with TRBJ2-3, with D unclear. The CDR3 spans 15 residues. CDR1 is SGHRS, CDR2 YFSETQ, per germline. V was cut by 2 bases and J by 0 bases, with 10 bases left in between. The DNA for the CDR3 is TGCGCCAGCAGCTTTGACCCCGTGAGCACAGATACGCAGTATTTT. It codes for CASSFDPVSTDTQYF.

The chain employs TRBV20-1 and TRBJ2-5, with 9 bases aligning to TRBD2. The germline CDR1 and CDR2 sequences are DFQATT and SNEGSKA (reference sequence). The CDR3 runs to 12 residues. CDR3 region: CSTGLATETQYF. The DNA of the CDR3 is TGCAGCACGGGACTAGCCACAGAGACCCAGTACTTC.

This sequence joins TRBV11-2 and TRBJ2-1; the D gene could be TRBD1 or TRBD2 (5 bases each). V gave up 5 bases and J gave up 13 bases, with 24 bases separating them. Germline values: CDR1 SGHAT, CDR2 FQNNGV. CDR3 length: 15 amino acids. The CDR3 bases are TGTGCCAGCAGCACACTACCGGGACCCCGACTGCTCCAGTTCTTC. Its translation: CASSTLPGPRLLQFF.

The rearrangement joins TRBV19 to TRBJ2-3; 7 positions match TRBD2. Germline-derived CDR1 and CDR2 are LNHDA and SQIVND (reference sequence). J was trimmed by 5 bases and V by 6 bases; bases with no gene match: 8. The CDR3 consists of 14 residues. CDR3 region: CASSVGRARDTQYF. DNA for the CDR3: TGTGCCAGTAGCGTGGGGAGGGCCAGAGATACGCAGTATTTT.

This clonotype was counted between two and nine times. This chain joins TRBV5-1 and TRBJ2-2; TRBD2 matches at 11 bases. This CDR3 is built from 16 residues. Losses at the gene ends were 4 bases for V and 2 bases for J; bases not matched to a gene: 4. Germline lookup yields CDR1 SGHRS and CDR2 YFSETQ. In DNA form, the CDR3 reads TGCGCCAGCAGCGTGGGGACTAGCGGAAACACCGGGGAGCTGTTTTTT. It translates to CASSVGTSGNTGELFF. Together with reference TRBV5-1 and TRBJ2-2, the CDR3 gives the full variable domain: KAGVTQTPRYLIKTRGQQVTLSCSPISGHRSVSWYQQTPGQGLQFLFEYFSETQRNKGNFPGRFSGRQFSNSRSEMNVSTLELGDSALYLCASSVGTSGNTGELFFGEGSRLTVL.

V usage is TRBV9 and J usage is TRBJ2-1; possibly TRBD2 for D (8 bases). This CDR3 spans 17 amino acids. CDR1 SGDLS and CDR2 YYNGEE come from the germline V gene. Trimming took off 4 bases at V and 5 bases at J, with 22 bases between the two ends. The CDR3 DNA reads as TGTGCCAGCAGCCCCCGGCAAGGGGGCGGGGGGAACAATGAGCAGTTCTTC. This gives the protein CASSPRQGGGGNNEQFF.

This clonotype has only a few counts. This chain uses TRBV18 with TRBJ2-3; possibly TRBD2 for D (6 bases). CDR1 is KGHSH and CDR2 is LQKENI in the germline V gene. There are 15 residues in the CDR3. The V end lost 4 bases, the J end lost 0 bases, and 11 bases lay between the germline ends. This CDR3 is CASSRLAKSTDTQYF. The CDR3 DNA reads as TGTGCCAGCTCACGCCTAGCGAAGAGCACAGATACGCAGTATTTT.

This chain joins TRBV9 and TRBJ2-7; 10 bases fit TRBD1. The germline CDR1 and CDR2 sequences are SGDLS and YYNGEE. V was clipped by 2 bases and J by 1 base; unmatched bases: 6. The CDR3 contains 16 residues. In DNA form, the CDR3 reads TGTGCCAGCAGCGTGTCGGGACAGGGGTCTTCCTACGAGCAGTACTTC. It codes for CASSVSGQGSSYEQYF.

The CDR3 region has the DNA TGCGCCAGCAGCTTGGGGTCCGATTATACTGAAGCTTTCTTT. Translated, it gives CASSLGSDYTEAFF. The chain employs TRBV5-1 and TRBJ1-1; unclear D gene. This CDR3 comprises 14 residues. Trimming left V 0 bases short and J 5 bases short, with 11 bases between. Germline CDR1 and CDR2: SGHRS and YFSETQ.